This T cell receptor (beta chain) comes out of a study of cytomegalovirus exposure and HLA in healthy donors. Primers for the PCR totalled 60 Vbeta and 13 Jbeta. Sequencing was performed with immunoSEQ multiplex PCR; in TCRdb, only in-frame clones are kept and a portion is missing. This sample yields about 130,000 clones, of which around 82% are seen a single time; around 3.6% belongs to the top ten. Healthy bone marrow donors supplied every sample. V shed 5 bases and J 7 bases; nucleotides not matched to a gene: 13. The CDR3 runs 16 residues. Germline lookup yields CDR1 SGHTA and CDR2 FQGTGA. The chain is built from TRBV7-3 and TRBJ2-1, with TRBD2 matching 8 bases. The source of this sequence is a man aged 35-49 years in good health and CMV-seronegative. Sequencing was carried out using PBMCs. The DNA for the CDR3 is TGTGCCAGCAGCCGTGGCTGGGGTAGCGGGGAGAATGAGCAGTTCTTC. Translating gives CASSRGWGSGENEQFF.